A selection of T cell receptor beta chains follows, all from one sample in a study of T-cell memory formation after mild COVID-19. TCRdb recomputed calls from the 5' RACE reads with MiXCR, one row per CDR3 protein. The sample holds roughly 620,000 distinct CDR3 sequences, 15% to 20% seen once. The material sequenced was PBMCs or a T cell subset sorted from them (not recorded which). These receptors were collected from an adult woman who had mild COVID-19 (a few samples of this study predate the infection). Cell type and time point are not known. Each CDR3 is given without its conserved first and last residue. D genes are given only for firm matches. Some rows mark clone size as missing; the rest say once, few, many or name a class of expanded clone.

v_call,j_call,d_call,cdr3_length,clone_size,cdr3_aa
TRBV9,TRBJ2-2,TRBD1,14,many,ASSVGTGVVTGELF
TRBV20-1,TRBJ1-6,TRBD1,15,.,SARVPGTVNYNSPLH
TRBV7-9,TRBJ2-7,TRBD1,13,few,ASSKYTGVPYEQY
TRBV7-2,TRBJ2-5,TRBD2,14,few,ASSFSGRARGETQY
TRBV12-3/TRBV12-4,TRBJ2-5,.,11,.,ASKSDSQETQY
TRBV9,TRBJ2-7,.,11,.,ASSVGPNTEQY
TRBV12-3/TRBV12-4,TRBJ2-5,TRBD1,13,few,ASSKQGLSQETQY
TRBV20-1,TRBJ2-2,TRBD2,13,few,SARNSGTGSGELF
TRBV20-1,TRBJ2-3,.,12,few,SASVAGPTDTQY
TRBV4-3,TRBJ1-2,TRBD1,13,few,ASSRVDRGRDGYT
TRBV15,TRBJ2-3,.,14,.,ATSRAGGGGTDTQY
TRBV10-3,TRBJ1-2,TRBD1,11,few,AMSGQPLEGYT
TRBV10-3,TRBJ2-7,TRBD1,9,few,ATTGGYEQY
TRBV7-2,TRBJ1-2,TRBD1,12,many,ASSLGTANYGYT
TRBV6-4,TRBJ2-3,TRBD2,13,many,ASSATSGSTDTQY
TRBV2,TRBJ1-3,.,13,.,ASSEAGTAGNTIY
TRBV24-1,TRBJ2-3,.,14,few,ATSDSWARRKDTQY
TRBV20-1,TRBJ2-2,TRBD2,13,.,SARRLAGNTGELF
TRBV12-3/TRBV12-4,TRBJ2-5,.,13,few,ASSPYVTEKETQY
TRBV19,TRBJ2-1,.,14,few,ASSIDEGSSYNEQF
TRBV12-3/TRBV12-4,TRBJ2-5,TRBD2,14,.,ASSLGASGGLETQY
TRBV24-1,TRBJ2-2,TRBD2,13,few,ATSDSGGITGELF
TRBV18,TRBJ2-1,.,13,few,ASSLRAVSYNEQF
TRBV30,TRBJ2-5,.,11,.,AWGRGPSETQY
TRBV4-2,TRBJ2-2,TRBD1,14,few,ASSHPGQGHTGELF
TRBV5-1,TRBJ2-1,TRBD2,15,.,ASSWGLAGSSYNEQF
TRBV2,TRBJ2-1,.,13,few,ASSDGTPPYNEQF
TRBV19,TRBJ1-2,TRBD1,11,few,ASGPGGTYGYT
TRBV27,TRBJ1-6,TRBD1,12,.,ASAPTGSNSPLH
TRBV5-1,TRBJ2-5,TRBD2,15,few,ASSSTKLAGVLETQY
TRBV7-2,TRBJ1-1,TRBD1,13,.,ASSFTQGGNTEAF
TRBV7-9,TRBJ2-7,.,13,.,ASSNAVQGNDEQY
TRBV19,TRBJ2-1,.,11,many,ASSRQIYNEQF
TRBV7-2,TRBJ2-7,TRBD2,13,many,ASSSRGTSGYEQY
TRBV3-1,TRBJ2-7,.,14,.,ASSQDRGRVYYEQY
TRBV7-9,TRBJ2-1,.,9,few,ASSFLSEQF
TRBV23-1,TRBJ2-7,TRBD1,15,few,ASSHPPGQGGTYEQY
TRBV20-1,TRBJ1-2,.,13,.,SARPSGWGADGYT
TRBV7-9,TRBJ2-2,.,12,many,ASRDNANTGELF
TRBV6-2/TRBV6-3,TRBJ1-2,.,11,.,ASSLTSPYGYT
TRBV10-3,TRBJ2-5,.,12,many,AISAVGFQETQY
TRBV29-1,TRBJ1-1,.,12,few,SVFPSGKSTEAF
TRBV27,TRBJ2-1,.,11,.,ASSSRDYNEQF
TRBV7-9,TRBJ2-3,TRBD2,14,.,ASSPRTAGGPDTQY
TRBV5-5,TRBJ1-1,.,10,few,ASSPGFVQAF
TRBV7-6,TRBJ2-3,.,14,few,ASSQQVELGGVTQY
TRBV7-7,TRBJ2-3,TRBD2,11,few,ASSWTRGDTQY
TRBV20-1,TRBJ2-7,.,13,.,SAREARSGSYEQY
TRBV5-1,TRBJ1-1,.,9,.,ASKEYTEAF